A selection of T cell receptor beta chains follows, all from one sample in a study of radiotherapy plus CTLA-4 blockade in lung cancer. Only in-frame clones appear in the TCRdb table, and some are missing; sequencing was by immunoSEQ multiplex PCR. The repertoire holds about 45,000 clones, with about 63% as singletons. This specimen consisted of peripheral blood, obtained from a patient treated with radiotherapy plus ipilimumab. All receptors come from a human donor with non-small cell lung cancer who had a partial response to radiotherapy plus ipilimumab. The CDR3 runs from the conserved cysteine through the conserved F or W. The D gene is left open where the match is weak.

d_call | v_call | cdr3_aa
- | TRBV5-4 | CASSLGNSYGYTF
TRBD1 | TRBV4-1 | CASSQDYRGGAQPQHF
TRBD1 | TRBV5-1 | CASAGDRNMNTEAFF
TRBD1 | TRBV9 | CASSVGTGGGTDTQYF
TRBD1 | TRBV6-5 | CASSYGGQGSHYEQYF
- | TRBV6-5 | CATRGHANVGYTF
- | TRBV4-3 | CASSPRGKQETQYF
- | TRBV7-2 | CASSLPGNSPLHF
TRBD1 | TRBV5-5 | CASSWTGNGYTF
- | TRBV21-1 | CASSKVGSTAPYEKLFF
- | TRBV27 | CASRADPRSTDTQYF
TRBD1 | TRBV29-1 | CSILRQGLPENGYTF
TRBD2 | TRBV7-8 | CASSRLAGGEDTQYF
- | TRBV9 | CASSPVGGSGANVLTF
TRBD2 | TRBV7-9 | CASSFGTTADEQFF
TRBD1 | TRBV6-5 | CASSYHRDRGYEQYF
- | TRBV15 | CATKPPYSYNEQFF
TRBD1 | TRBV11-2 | CASTLGDSLNYGYTF
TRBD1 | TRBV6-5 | CASRLNRQGVDEAFF
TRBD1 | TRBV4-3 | CASSQDLTGGNYGYTF
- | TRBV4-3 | CASSQNNGEQYF
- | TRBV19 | CASTLNSNTEAFF
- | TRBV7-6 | CASSADLNTEAFF
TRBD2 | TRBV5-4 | CASSFGGTSAGGEQFF
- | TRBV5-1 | CASSRGSNTGELFF
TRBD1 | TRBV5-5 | CASSPETGLDRWAFF
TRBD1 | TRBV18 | CASSLTGTGNHEQYF
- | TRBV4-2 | CASSHEAERPYEKLFF
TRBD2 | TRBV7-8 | CASSSGLAWGEQFF
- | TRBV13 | CASSFPGKYEQYF
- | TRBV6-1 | CASSMDGLLNTEAFF
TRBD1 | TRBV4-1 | CASVRDRVRGQETQYF
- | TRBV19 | CASSTGQWRETQYF
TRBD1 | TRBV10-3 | CAISGTGGFIGANVLTF
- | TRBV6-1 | CASSAGEQYF
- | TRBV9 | CASSVARGGETQYF
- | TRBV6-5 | CASSAGPYNSPLHF
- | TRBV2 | CASSEGGLLHLPQHF
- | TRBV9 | CASSVAGNTEAFF
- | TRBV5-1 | CASSSLASTDTQYF
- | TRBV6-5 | CASSYSGQYNSPLHF
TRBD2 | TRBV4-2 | CASSQDKTGGPDETQYF
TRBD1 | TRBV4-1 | CASSQPGTDYGYTF
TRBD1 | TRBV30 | CAWLRDREGTQYF
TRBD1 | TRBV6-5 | CASSPKTGGGGYTF